What follows are 10 T cell receptor beta chains derived from one specimen sequenced in a study of blood T cell repertoires in COVID-19. Profiled with immunoSEQ multiplex PCR; TCRdb holds only in-frame clones, not every one. The sample includes some 170,000 clones, roughly 87% of them seen just once. The sequenced material came from peripheral blood. These receptors were taken from a woman in her fifties or sixties who had recovered from COVID-19.

The chain recombines TRBV7-9 with TRBJ1-2; TRBD1 might be the D (6 bases). V lost 7 bases and J 8 bases, leaving 14 bases between the germline ends. Germline CDR1 and CDR2: SEHNR and FQNEAQ (reference sequence). The CDR3 is made up of 12 amino acids. This CDR3 is CASTPDSRGYTF. The CDR3 DNA is TGTGCCAGCACCCCGGACAGTCGCGGCTACACCTTC.

This chain joins TRBV2 and TRBJ1-2, with 7 bases that match TRBD1. With V trimmed by 5 bases and J by 2 bases, 5 bases remained unmatched. The CDR3 is made up of 14 amino acids. Germline CDR1 SNHLY, CDR2 FYNNEI. CDR3: CASSPRQGNYGYTF. The CDR3 DNA sequence: TGTGCCAGCAGTCCTAGACAGGGAAACTATGGCTACACCTTC.

The DNA of the CDR3 is TGTGCCTGGAGCCAGGGGATTAGAAACTATGGCTACACCTTC. Protein product: CAWSQGIRNYGYTF. This rearrangement joins TRBV30 to TRBJ1-2, with D possibly TRBD1 on 6 matching bases. CDR1 is GTSNPN, CDR2 SVGIG, per germline (reference sequence). This CDR3 has 14 amino acids. Trimming shortened V by 3 bases and J by 2 bases, and 13 bases separated the two germline ends.

The genes are TRBV3-1 (or the pseudogene TRBV3-2) and TRBJ2-4; a possible D gene is TRBD1 (6 bases). The CDR3 consists of 11 residues. Germline V gene data show CDR1 as LGHDT and CDR2 as YNNKEL (reference sequence). V was cut by 4 bases and J by 10 bases, with 8 bases left in between. Here the CDR3 reads CASSLDRIQYF. The CDR3 region has the DNA TGTGCCAGCAGCCTAGACAGGATTCAGTACTTC.

The chain has TRBV19 and TRBJ1-1, with D perhaps matching TRBD1 (6 bases). V lost 3 bases and J lost 1, with 9 bases in between. The germline CDR1 and CDR2 sequences are LNHDA and SQIVND (reference sequence). The CDR3 contains 14 residues. CDR3: CASSMGGRNTEAFF. In nucleotides, the CDR3 is TGTGCCAGTAGTATGGGGGGGCGGAACACTGAAGCTTTCTTT.

V gene TRBV28 combines with J gene TRBJ1-5; a possible D gene is TRBD1 (5 bases). Germline V gene sequence: CDR1 MDHEN, CDR2 SYDVKM. This CDR3 region has 13 residues. V was clipped by 6 bases and J by 7 bases, with 13 bases between them. The chain's CDR3 is CASSGPGGQPQHF. The CDR3 bases are TGTGCCAGCAGCGGCCCCGGGGGGCAGCCCCAGCATTTT.

The chain employs TRBV6-1 and TRBJ2-7, with 9 bases identical to TRBD1. Germline loops: CDR1 MNHNS, CDR2 SASEGT. Losses at the gene ends were 2 bases for V and 3 bases for J; bases not matched to a gene: 11. This CDR3 comprises 17 residues. CDR3 amino acids: CASSERGGTGSGYEQYF. The CDR3 DNA reads as TGTGCCAGCAGTGAAAGGGGGGGGACAGGGTCTGGCTACGAGCAGTACTTC.

J is TRBJ1-2 and V is TRBV4-1; 8 nucleotides match TRBD1. The CDR3 totals 15 residues. The V and J ends lost 2 bases and 3 bases, in that order; junction bases with no gene match: 5. Per germline, CDR1 MGHRA and CDR2 YSYEKL. The CDR3 DNA follows: TGCGCCAGCAGCCAAATCGGGACAGGACACTATGGCTACACCTTC. It translates to CASSQIGTGHYGYTF.

This clone was seen only once. This chain links TRBV3-1 (or the pseudogene TRBV3-2) with TRBJ2-3; TRBD2 aligns across 7 bases. The CDR3 extends over 12 amino acids. V shed 3 bases and J 13 bases; nucleotides not matched to a gene: 7. Germline assignment: CDR1 LGHDT and CDR2 YNNKEL (reference sequence). The chain's CDR3 is CASSQSGDRKYF. CDR3 nucleotide sequence: TGTGCCAGCAGCCAGAGCGGGGATCGAAAGTATTTT.

This clone was found once. V and J are TRBV5-4 and TRBJ2-5; 10 bases align to TRBD2. Trimming removed 4 bases from V and 5 bases from J; junction bases left unmatched: 8. This CDR3 region has 15 residues. Germline V gene data show CDR1 as SGHNT and CDR2 as YYREEE (reference sequence). The CDR3 sequence is CASSAGAGGYETQYF. The CDR3 DNA reads as TGTGCCAGCAGCGCCGGAGCGGGGGGGTATGAGACCCAGTACTTC.